The clone carrying this T cell receptor (beta chain) was found a few times. The antigen remains unidentified. The data were taken from a study of blood T cells in healthy people across ages. Findings of the study overall: When set beside aged donors, long-lived donors presented more naive CD4+ cells and higher diversity.

Germline CDR1 reads MNHNS; CDR2 reads SASEGT. The CDR3 spans 14 residues. Trimming took off 5 bases at V and 9 bases at J, with 17 bases between the two ends. Using a J-beta primer mix together with a sample-barcoded 5' primer, a second PCR was run for roughly 6 to 12 cycles. TCRdb re-called the 5' RACE reads through MiXCR, storing one row per CDR3 protein. The sample comprises roughly 1.9 million distinct CDR3 sequences, about two fifths of which are singletons, and approximately 22% rests with the top ten. The sequenced material came from blood. The genes are TRBV6-1 and TRBJ2-1; D uncertain. The sequence derives from a human donor in good health. The CDR3 region has the DNA TGTGCCAGCAGTCTGGGTCCTTATAACAGTGAGCAGTTCTTC. Encoded protein: CASSLGPYNSEQFF.